The TCR beta chain under discussion was sequenced for a study of blood T cell repertoires in COVID-19. Study-level background: T cells, B-cell-depleted T cells, or PBMCs supplied cDNA or gDNA.

The CDR3 runs 17 residues. Per germline, CDR1 SGDLS and CDR2 YYNGEE. V was clipped by 0 bases and J by 6 bases; unmatched bases: 10. Researchers sorted participants into cohorts using their self-reported clinical history. The assay was immunoSEQ multiplex PCR, and TCRdb's table has in-frame clones only and misses some. Of more than 250,000 clones in the sample, 92% are singletons; the top ten hold less than 20%. The chain links TRBV9 to TRBJ2-1; 9 bases are a match to TRBD2. This clonotype was obtained from a woman in her twenties or thirties who had recovered from COVID-19. Sample: PBMCs or T cells enriched from blood (not recorded which). The CDR3 sequence is CASSVDGWRGGSNEQFF. In nucleotides, the CDR3 is TGTGCCAGCAGCGTAGATGGATGGCGGGGGGGCAGCAATGAGCAGTTCTTC. Full variable domain (outside the CDR3, taken from reference TRBV9 and TRBJ2-1): DSGVTQTPKHLITATGQRVTLRCSPRSGDLSVYWYQQSLDQGLQFLIQYYNGEERAKGNILERFSAQQFPDLHSELNLSSLELGDSALYFCASSVDGWRGGSNEQFFGPGTRLTVL.